This TCR beta chain is drawn from a study of cytomegalovirus exposure and HLA in healthy donors. Study-wide results and caveats: Most TCR sequences proved rare, with some public TCRs found in many donors. Per published reports, the classifier diagnosed cytomegalovirus status with high specificity and sensitivity. In vitro, a few CMV-associated chains proved specific for CMV antigens. The study designated 150 to 200 TCR beta chains cytomegalovirus-associated.

This clone showed up just once. Its target is unknown. CDR1 is MDHEN, CDR2 SYDVKM, per germline. This CDR3 is 12 amino acids long. V shed 7 bases and J shed 2 bases, with 9 bases lying between them. TCRdb's copy holds only in-frame clones and misses some; the assay was immunoSEQ multiplex PCR. The table lists about 150,000 clones, around 83% of them singletons. Sequencing input: PBMCs. The rearrangement uses TRBV28 and TRBJ2-7, with TRBD1 as a possible D gene (5 bases). The receptor was isolated from a human donor in good health. This CDR3 is CASNQGTYEQYF. The CDR3 region has the DNA TGTGCCAGCAACCAGGGTACCTACGAGCAGTACTTC.